A single sample gave rise to the 3 T cell receptor beta chains below, sequenced in a study of a mutant IDH1 vaccine in newly diagnosed glioma. Which antigens these TCRs recognize remains unknown. Time point of the sample: week 11, during vaccination. All doses held 300 ug of mutant IDH1 20-mer peptide, with topical imiquimod. The data were produced by immunoSEQ multiplex PCR, yet TCRdb's version contains in-frame clones alone and is incomplete. The sample consists of 40,000 to 55,000 clones, roughly nine tenths of them appearing once. This sample comprised PBMCs, obtained from a glioma patient whose treatment included an IDH1 peptide vaccine. The receptors here all came from a man aged 50 to 60 with glioma.

The rearrangement uses TRBV4-1 and TRBJ2-7, with unresolved D. Germline CDR1 is MGHRA and CDR2 is YSYEKL. The CDR3 is 13 amino acids. V lost 4 bases, J lost 4 bases, and 11 bases lay in between. The CDR3 region is CASSPVPMYEQYF. The CDR3 DNA reads TGCGCCAGCAGCCCTGTTCCAATGTACGAGCAGTACTTC.

This chain connects TRBV15 to TRBJ1-5; no clear D. V lost 0 bases and J 9 bases, leaving 15 bases between the germline ends. The CDR3 sequence is 15 residues long. Per germline, CDR1 LNHNV and CDR2 YYDKDF (reference sequence). CDR3 protein: CATSRDLTFARPQHF. The CDR3 nucleotides read TGTGCCACCAGCAGAGATCTCACCTTCGCGAGGCCCCAGCATTTT.

The chain combines TRBV4-3 with TRBJ1-2; TRBD1 might be the D (5 bases). CDR3 size: 15 residues. Deletions cut 4 bases from V and 7 bases from J, with 19 bases between. Germline lookup yields CDR1 LGHNA and CDR2 YSLEER. The CDR3 DNA is TGCGCCAGCAGCCGTGGACACGACGGCCTGGGTGGCTACACCTTC. It translates to CASSRGHDGLGGYTF.